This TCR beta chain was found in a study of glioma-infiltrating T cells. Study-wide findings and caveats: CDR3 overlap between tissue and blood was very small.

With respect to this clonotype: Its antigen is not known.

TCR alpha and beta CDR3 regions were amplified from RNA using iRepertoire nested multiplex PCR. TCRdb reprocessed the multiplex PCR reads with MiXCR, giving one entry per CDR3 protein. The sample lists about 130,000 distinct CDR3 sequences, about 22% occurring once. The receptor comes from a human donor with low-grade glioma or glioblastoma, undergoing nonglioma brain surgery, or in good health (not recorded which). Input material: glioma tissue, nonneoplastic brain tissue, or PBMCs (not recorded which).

CDR3 region: CASSQDRASTIYF. DNA for the CDR3: TGTGCCAGCAGCCAGGACAGGGCGAGCACCATATATTTT. The chain employs TRBV12-3 or TRBV12-4 and TRBJ1-3; 8 nucleotides agree with TRBD1. V dropped 6 bases and J dropped 9; count of bases not matched to a gene: 7. This CDR3 is built from 13 residues.